These 9 T cell receptor beta chains were all obtained from the same sample, sequenced in a study of CD4 and CD8 cells across lung adenocarcinoma regions. TCRdb re-derived calls from the PCR reads in MiXCR, one entry per CDR3 protein. The sample includes some 10,000 distinct CDR3 sequences, approximately 46% of them seen just once. Material: CD8+ T cells from the margin of a lung tumor. These receptors were obtained from a female donor with lung adenocarcinoma. The CD4 and CD8 labels of this study may be unreliable.

About this clonotype: One end of the junction varies from germline; a read error may be responsible. This rearrangement joins TRBV27 to TRBJ2-3; no clear D. The germline V gene encodes CDR1 MNHEY and CDR2 SMNVEV (reference sequence). This CDR3 is built from 11 residues. As DNA, the CDR3 is TGTGCGGGCGGTGATCAAGAGACGCAGTACTTT. Protein sequence: CAGGDQETQYF.

The chain couples TRBV24-1 to TRBJ2-1; D uncertain. The J call may be faulty, since TRBJ2-5 better matches the DNA end. The CDR3 loop spans 13 amino acids. Germline CDR1 KGHDR, CDR2 SFDVKD. The CDR3 DNA reads TGTGCCACCAGTAGGCCCGACCAAGAGACCCAGTACTTC. Translation: CATSRPDQETQYF.

This clonotype was seen ten or more times. This chain joins TRBV7-2 and TRBJ2-3; 11 positions agree with TRBD2. This CDR3 is 16 amino acids long. Germline CDR1 reads SGHTA; CDR2 reads FQGNSA. Trimming cost V 3 bases and J 4 bases; bases outside gene matches: 6. CDR3 nucleotides: TGTGCCAGCAGCTTCATGGGGGGACTAGCGGCAGATACGCAGTATTTT. Its protein is CASSFMGGLAADTQYF.

By share, this clonotype ranks as medium-sized (0.01 to 0.1%). The rearrangement links TRBV12-3 or TRBV12-4 to TRBJ2-4; D is uncertain. CDR3 length: 14 amino acids. Trimming removed 5 bases at V and 3 bases at J, with 11 bases between. The CDR3 here is CASSGNTGKNIQYF. CDR3 sequence (DNA): TGTGCCAGCAGTGGAAACACCGGCAAAAACATTCAGTACTTC.

The chain recombines TRBV5-1 with TRBJ1-2; D remains unclear. CDR1 and CDR2 (germline): SGHRS, YFSETQ. With 4 bases removed from V and 8 bases from J, the gap between germline ends came to 12 bases. The CDR3 extends over 12 amino acids. DNA for the CDR3: TGCGCCAGCAGCGCGGAAGGTTACGGCTACACCTTC. Encoded protein: CASSAEGYGYTF.

By share of the sample, this clonotype is medium-sized. The V gene is TRBV27, the J gene TRBJ2-3, with D hard to call. The length of the CDR3 is 13 residues. Per the germline V gene, CDR1 is MNHEY and CDR2 is SMNVEV (reference sequence). Trimming stripped 7 bases from V and 2 bases from J, with 10 bases between. The CDR3 DNA follows: TGTGCCAGCACCGACCTGATCACAGATACGCAGTATTTT. Its translation is CASTDLITDTQYF.

This chain uses TRBV10-2 with TRBJ1-1; D is uncertain. The germline V gene has CDR1 WSHSY and CDR2 SAAADI. The CDR3 is 16 residues long. Trimming removed 0 bases from V and 0 bases from J, with 11 bases in between. CDR3 protein: CASSESVRAMNTEAFF. The CDR3 region has the DNA TGCGCCAGCAGTGAGTCGGTCCGGGCTATGAACACTGAAGCTTTCTTT.

This sequence joins TRBV6-2 or TRBV6-3 and TRBJ2-3, with TRBD2 matching 10 bases. The DNA end favors TRBJ2-1, so the J call may be wrong. In germline, CDR1 is MNHEY, CDR2 SVGEGT. The length of the CDR3 is 15 residues. CDR3 coding DNA: TGTGCCAGCAGTTCCCAGCGGGAGGGCCGGAATGAGCAGTTCTTC. This translates into CASSSQREGRNEQFF.

The rearrangement links TRBV6-1 to TRBJ2-3; the D gene is possibly TRBD2 (6 bases). This CDR3 has 15 amino acids. V lost 3 bases and J 2 bases, leaving 12 bases between the germline ends. CDR1 is MNHNS, CDR2 SASEGT, per germline. DNA of the CDR3: TGTGCCAGCAGTGACGGCGGGGATATCACAGATACGCAGTATTTT. Residues: CASSDGGDITDTQYF.